This record concerns one TCR beta chain sequence. Its target is unknown. These data belong to a study of T cells in tuberculosis. In the study overall: A South African cohort included IGRA-negative adolescents, latently infected IGRA-positive adolescents and adults with active tuberculosis. General study points: Active tuberculosis TCR-alpha repertoires lay closer to GMM-specific TCRs than IGRA-negative controls, suggesting clonal expansion. Smaller alpha distances in active tuberculosis partly reflected shorter CDR3-alpha lengths.

CDR1 and CDR2 from the germline V gene are LNHNV and YYDKDF (reference sequence). With 7 bases removed from V and 4 bases from J, the gap between germline ends came to 14 bases. The CDR3 extends over 14 amino acids. Method: immunoSEQ multiplex PCR; TCRdb's copy keeps in-frame clones and lacks some. The table has 26,000 or so clones, almost 90% seen once. The rearrangement links TRBV15 to TRBJ1-5, with a tentative D call TRBD1 (6 bases). Material: PBMCs. The clonotype comes from a donor between 5 and 29 years old with latent tuberculosis or without tuberculosis infection. This CDR3 is CATTPTGTNQPQHF. The CDR3 nucleotides are TGTGCCACCACCCCTACAGGGACAAATCAGCCCCAGCATTTT. Drawing the rest from reference TRBV15 and TRBJ1-5, the complete variable domain is DAMVIQNPRYQVTQFGKPVTLSCSQTLNHNVMYWYQQKSSQAPKLLFHYYDKDFNNEADTPDNFQSRRPNTSFCFLDIRSPGLGDTAMYLCATTPTGTNQPQHFGDGTRLSIL.